This record covers a single TCR beta chain. Its antigen is currently unknown. This entry belongs to a study of shared clonotypes between healthy human individuals. Study background: Aged between 18 and 49, the donors were a couple of women and three men.

Clones were read by immunoSEQ multiplex PCR, and TCRdb kept only the in-frame ones, dropping some. The sample shows about 1.1 million clones, about four fifths of them seen only once. Study results and caveats: Some naive CD4 clonotypes, roughly 4.7%, turned up in common across a handful of donors.

Germline V lookup: CDR1 LNHDA, CDR2 SQIVND (reference sequence). The CDR3 spans 13 residues. The V gene lost 5 bases and the J gene lost 8 bases, with 15 bases spanning the gap. Donation came from healthy HIV-negative adults that had no recent acute infections or vaccinations. Memory CD4+ cells were the fraction left after CD45RA+ naive selection. Sequencing used memory CD4+ T cells from PBMCs. Subset in this sample: CD45RA-negative fraction. The gene calls are TRBV19 and TRBJ1-2, with TRBD1 as a possible D gene (5 bases). This clonotype was sampled from a man aged 18 to 30 in good health. Some clones in this sample may be carry-over from other donors' samples. The CDR3: CASSGAGLGGYTF. The CDR3, as DNA: TGTGCCAGTAGTGGGGCCGGGTTGGGAGGCTACACCTTC.